Each of the 16 T cell receptor beta chains below was sequenced from the same sample in a study of Graves' ophthalmopathy and Graves' hyperthyroidism. For repertoire sequencing, the TCR beta CDR3 regions were amplified from RNA transcripts. First-round RT-PCR relied on HTBI primers, and a second-round multiplex PCR came next. TCRdb fed the multiplex PCR reads into MiXCR, producing one record per CDR3 protein. The sample includes about 590,000 distinct CDR3 sequences, less than 45% seen only once; the top ten take 3.5% to 5%. Sequencing was done on a sample of peripheral blood or thyroid tissue (not recorded which). These receptors were collected from an adult man with Graves' hyperthyroidism.

J is TRBJ2-5 and V is TRBV11-3, with 9 bases that match TRBD2. Germline loops: CDR1 SGHNT, CDR2 YENEEA. The CDR3 covers 17 residues. With V trimmed by 5 bases and J by 2 bases, 12 bases remained unmatched. The chain's CDR3 is CASSRPLEAGGQETQYF. DNA for the CDR3: TGTGCCAGCAGCCGCCCCCTCGAGGCGGGGGGGCAAGAGACCCAGTACTTC.

This clonotype has ten or more counts. V and J are TRBV6-1 and TRBJ2-7; 8 bases fit TRBD1. The V and J ends lost 4 bases and 4 bases, in that order; junction bases with no gene match: 9. The V gene's germline CDR1 is MNHNS and CDR2 SASEGT. This CDR3 is 15 amino acids long. CDR3 protein: CASSAMQQGGYEQYF. The CDR3 DNA follows: TGTGCCAGCAGTGCTATGCAACAGGGGGGATACGAGCAGTACTTC.

The rearrangement joins TRBV24-1 to TRBJ1-2; the D is unclear. Germline CDR1 and CDR2: KGHDR and SFDVKD. This CDR3 spans 12 amino acids. V was shortened by 4 bases and J by 7 bases, with 9 bases between the two germline ends. The CDR3 region has the DNA TGTGCCACCAGTGACGGAGGCCGTGGCTACACCTTC. It codes for CATSDGGRGYTF.

With respect to this clonotype: A much larger clone sits a single nucleotide away, making a read error possible. This sequence joins TRBV24-1 and TRBJ2-5, with D possibly matching TRBD2 (6 bases). The CDR3 covers 15 residues. V was pared by 3 bases and J by 1 base, with 11 bases between. Germline loops: CDR1 KGHDR, CDR2 SFDVKD. The chain's CDR3 is CATSDSSGTQETQYF. The DNA of the CDR3 is TGTGCCACCAGTGATAGTAGCGGAACCCAAGAGACCCAGTACTTC.

This clonotype has ten or more counts. This rearrangement joins TRBV2 to TRBJ1-6, with D possibly TRBD1 on 6 matching bases. Germline lookup yields CDR1 SNHLY and CDR2 FYNNEI. V was shortened by 6 bases and J by 10 bases, with 16 bases between the two germline ends. CDR3 size: 14 residues. The CDR3 sequence is CASSPRDKGSPLHF. For the CDR3, the DNA is TGTGCCAGCAGCCCCCGGGACAAGGGATCACCCCTCCACTTT.

This clonotype was observed at least ten times. CDR3 nucleotide sequence: TGTGCCAGCAGTCAGGGGCGAGCTTTCTTT. Translating gives CASSQGRAFF. The chain links TRBV28 to TRBJ1-1, with D tentatively TRBD1 (6 bases). Germline loops: CDR1 MDHEN, CDR2 SYDVKM. CDR3 length equals 10 residues. The V and J ends lost 5 bases and 10 bases respectively, with 8 bases between them.

This clonotype was detected many times. The chain combines TRBV5-6 with TRBJ2-7; a weak D match, TRBD2 (6 bases). The CDR3 runs 13 residues. From germline, CDR1 is SGHDT and CDR2 YYEEEE. V lost 1 base and J lost 3, with 8 bases in between. CDR3 nucleotide sequence: TGTGCCAGCAGCTTGTTAGCGGACTACGAGCAGTACTTC. Protein sequence: CASSLLADYEQYF. Full variable domain (outside the CDR3, taken from reference TRBV5-6 and TRBJ2-7): DAGVTQSPTHLIKTRGQQVTLRCSPKSGHDTVSWYQQALGQGPQFIFQYYEEEERQRGNFPDRFSGHQFPNYSSELNVNALLLGDSALYLCASSLLADYEQYFGPGTRLTVT.

This clonotype is a singleton in its sample. The chain couples TRBV10-3 to TRBJ2-7, with 14 positions matching TRBD2. This CDR3 is 13 amino acids long. Looked up from germline, CDR1 is ENHRY and CDR2 is SYGVKD. V dropped 8 bases and J dropped 6; count of bases not matched to a gene: 3. CDR3 amino acids: CAIGTSGGGEQYF. Here the CDR3 DNA reads TGTGCCATCGGGACTAGCGGGGGTGGCGAGCAGTACTTC.

With respect to this clonotype: Its ends do not fully match the called genes, so a read error is possible. The chain joins TRBV12-3 or TRBV12-4 to TRBJ2-6; D unclear. The CDR3 length is 13 residues. The CDR3 here is CASSFHTAYVLTF. The CDR3 coding sequence is TGTGCCAGCAGTTTTCACACGGCCTACGTCCTGACTTTC.

The V call is TRBV5-1, the J call TRBJ1-5; tentatively, D is TRBD1 (5 bases). V was cut by 1 base and J by 4 bases, with 12 bases left in between. The CDR3 sequence is 15 residues long. CDR1 is SGHRS, CDR2 YFSETQ, per germline. The CDR3 region has the DNA TGCGCCAGCAGCTTGCAGGGCTCTCCGAATCAGCCCCAGCATTTT. Its protein is CASSLQGSPNQPQHF.

The V gene is TRBV29-1, the J gene TRBJ2-5, with 9 positions matching TRBD1. The CDR3 totals 14 residues. Germline CDR1 SQVTM, CDR2 ANQGSEA. Trimming removed 5 bases from V and 2 bases from J; junction bases left unmatched: 6. The CDR3 DNA sequence: TGCAGCGTTCTAACAGGGGGCGGACAAGAGACCCAGTACTTC. This codes for CSVLTGGGQETQYF.

This clonotype was found a few times. This chain links TRBV11-3 with TRBJ2-7; D possibly corresponds to TRBD2 (6 bases). Germline CDR1 is SGHNT and CDR2 is YENEEA. Trimming removed 2 bases at V and 2 bases at J, with 13 bases between. This CDR3 region has 15 residues. The CDR3 spells CASSLMTGVAYEQYF. Here the CDR3 DNA reads TGTGCCAGCAGCTTAATGACGGGAGTCGCCTACGAGCAGTACTTC.

This clonotype has a count of ten or more. V usage is TRBV2 and J usage is TRBJ1-3, with D maybe TRBD1 (6 bases). Trimming left V 6 bases short and J 2 bases short, with 14 bases between. The CDR3 is 15 residues long. CDR1 SNHLY and CDR2 FYNNEI come from the germline V gene. The CDR3 sequence is CASRMDGTTGNTIYF. CDR3 DNA sequence: TGTGCCAGCAGAATGGATGGGACAACTGGAAACACCATATATTTT.

The V gene is TRBV9, the J gene TRBJ2-3; D perhaps matches TRBD2 (5 bases). The germline V gene encodes CDR1 SGDLS and CDR2 YYNGEE. Trimming stripped 1 base from V and 3 bases from J, with 6 bases between. CDR3 length equals 13 residues. The CDR3 DNA follows: TGTGCCAGCAGCGTACGAGGGACAGATACGCAGTATTTT. This translates into CASSVRGTDTQYF.

The CDR3 DNA reads TGCAGCAGCCGAGAGACGTCAGGGGTAGAGACCCAGTACTTC. Translated: CSSRETSGVETQYF. The V call is TRBV29-1, the J call TRBJ2-5; the D gene is possibly TRBD1 (6 bases). Per the germline V gene, CDR1 is SQVTM and CDR2 is ANQGSEA. Trimming removed 8 bases at V and 4 bases at J, with 20 bases between. The CDR3 covers 14 residues.

This clonotype was seen more than once but under ten times. This chain uses TRBV29-1 with TRBJ1-2; 8 bases align to TRBD1. The CDR3 loop spans 11 amino acids. Germline loops: CDR1 SQVTM, CDR2 ANQGSEA. After removal of 4 bases from V and 8 bases from J, the junction contained 3 bases not matched to a gene. CDR3 bases: TGCAGCGTTGGGACAGGGCTGGGCTACACCTTC. Its translation: CSVGTGLGYTF.